This is a list of T cell receptor beta chains from one sample in a study of cytomegalovirus exposure and HLA in healthy donors. Assay: immunoSEQ multiplex PCR; the TCRdb copy retains only in-frame clones and omits some. The sample records some 56,000 clones, roughly 80% being singletons. Sequenced sample: PBMCs. The receptor source for this set is a human donor in good health. The CDR3 runs from the conserved cysteine through the conserved F or W. The D gene is left open where the match is weak. Clone size is not always given. Where it is, it says once, few, many or a class for expanded clones.

V gene: TRBV7-8
D gene: .
J gene: TRBJ2-3
clone size: .
CDR3 DNA: TGTGCCAGCAGCTTAGCGGTAGATAGCTCGTGGGATACGCAGTATTTT
CDR3 protein: CASSLAVDSSWDTQYF

V gene: TRBV6-5
D gene: .
J gene: TRBJ1-2
clone size: .
CDR3 DNA: TGTGCCAGCAGCCCTGGCCCCACACCCGGCTACACCTTC
CDR3 protein: CASSPGPTPGYTF

V gene: TRBV6-4
D gene: .
J gene: TRBJ2-2
clone size: .
CDR3 DNA: TGTGCCAGCAGACTACTCCGAAGAGGGGAGCTGTTTTTT
CDR3 protein: CASRLLRRGELFF

V gene: TRBV5-4
D gene: TRBD2
J gene: TRBJ2-1
clone size: .
CDR3 DNA: TGTGCCAGCCTCCTAGCGGGAGGGAATAATGAGCAGTTCTTC
CDR3 protein: CASLLAGGNNEQFF

V gene: TRBV7-9
D gene: .
J gene: TRBJ1-4
clone size: .
CDR3 DNA: TGTGCCAGCAGCCATGGGCGGCGAGGGGAAAAACTGTTTTTT
CDR3 protein: CASSHGRRGEKLFF

V gene: TRBV30
D gene: .
J gene: TRBJ1-1
clone size: few
CDR3 DNA: TGTGCCTGGAAACGCGAGCTGCGGGGTGAAGCTTTCTTT
CDR3 protein: CAWKRELRGEAFF

V gene: TRBV7-2
D gene: .
J gene: TRBJ2-5
clone size: .
CDR3 DNA: TGTGCCAGCAGCTTAGGGGGCATCCAAGAGACCCAGTACTTC
CDR3 protein: CASSLGGIQETQYF

V gene: TRBV18
D gene: .
J gene: TRBJ1-5
clone size: .
CDR3 DNA: TGTGCCAGCTCAGCCTTACGTGTGGGAGCGGGTCAGCCCCAGCATTTT
CDR3 protein: CASSALRVGAGQPQHF

V gene: TRBV7-2
D gene: .
J gene: TRBJ2-7
clone size: few
CDR3 DNA: TGTGCCAGCAGCTTAGGCGTCCAGGACGAGCAGTACTTC
CDR3 protein: CASSLGVQDEQYF

V gene: TRBV5-1
D gene: TRBD1
J gene: TRBJ1-6
clone size: .
CDR3 DNA: TGCGCCAGCAGCCCCGGGACAGCAGATAATTCACCCCTCCACTTT
CDR3 protein: CASSPGTADNSPLHF

V gene: TRBV18
D gene: TRBD1
J gene: TRBJ1-4
clone size: once
CDR3 DNA: TGTGCCAGCTCACCATTCTCAGACAGGGCACCTAATGAAAAACTGTTTTTT
CDR3 protein: CASSPFSDRAPNEKLFF

V gene: TRBV27
D gene: .
J gene: TRBJ1-1
clone size: few
CDR3 DNA: TGTGCCAGCAGTTCGGGTCCTAGGAGGGGCACTGAAGCTTTCTTT
CDR3 protein: CASSSGPRRGTEAFF

V gene: TRBV19
D gene: .
J gene: TRBJ2-1
clone size: .
CDR3 DNA: TGTGCCACCAGGAAGGCAGGAGGTTACAATGAGCAGTTCTTC
CDR3 protein: CATRKAGGYNEQFF

V gene: TRBV4-1
D gene: .
J gene: TRBJ2-7
clone size: .
CDR3 DNA: TGCGCCAGCAGCCAAGGCCCAGGCATCACCTACGAGCAGTACTTC
CDR3 protein: CASSQGPGITYEQYF

V gene: TRBV28
D gene: TRBD1
J gene: TRBJ2-1
clone size: .
CDR3 DNA: TGTGCCAGCAGTCGAGCCGCACGGACAGGGGCCTACAATGAGCAGTTCTTC
CDR3 protein: CASSRAARTGAYNEQFF

V gene: TRBV4-1
D gene: .
J gene: TRBJ2-1
clone size: .
CDR3 DNA: TGCGCCAGCAGCCAAGATCAGGGCCCGTGGGTCAATGAGCAGTTCTTC
CDR3 protein: CASSQDQGPWVNEQFF

V gene: TRBV6-5
D gene: TRBD1
J gene: TRBJ1-2
clone size: .
CDR3 DNA: TGTGCCAGCGGACAGGGATCGGGTGGCTACACCTTC
CDR3 protein: CASGQGSGGYTF

V gene: TRBV7-2
D gene: TRBD1
J gene: TRBJ1-1
clone size: .
CDR3 DNA: TGTGCCAGCAGCTTAGGGACAGGGATGAACACTGAAGCTTTCTTT
CDR3 protein: CASSLGTGMNTEAFF

V gene: TRBV5-5
D gene: TRBD1
J gene: TRBJ2-7
clone size: .
CDR3 DNA: TGTGCCAGCGAAGGGGACAGTTTCTACGAGCAGTACTTC
CDR3 protein: CASEGDSFYEQYF

V gene: TRBV5-1
D gene: TRBD2
J gene: TRBJ2-5
clone size: .
CDR3 DNA: TGCGCCAGCAGCCCCGGGACTAGCGAAGAGACCCAGTACTTC
CDR3 protein: CASSPGTSEETQYF

V gene: TRBV29-1
D gene: TRBD1
J gene: TRBJ1-5
clone size: .
CDR3 DNA: TGCAGCGTCGCCGGACAGGGGGCGCAGCCCCAGCATTTT
CDR3 protein: CSVAGQGAQPQHF

V gene: TRBV7-2
D gene: TRBD2
J gene: TRBJ2-7
clone size: .
CDR3 DNA: TGTGCCAGCAGCTCCGTTGAGGCTAGCGGGGGGGCCATTTGGTACGAGCAGTACTTC
CDR3 protein: CASSSVEASGGAIWYEQYF

V gene: TRBV7-2
D gene: TRBD1
J gene: TRBJ1-1
clone size: .
CDR3 DNA: TGTGCCAGCAGCTTAGGATCCGTGTGGGACAGGGGGCTTGAAGCTTTCTTT
CDR3 protein: CASSLGSVWDRGLEAFF

V gene: TRBV7-7
D gene: .
J gene: TRBJ2-3
clone size: once
CDR3 DNA: TGTGCTAGCAGCACGTCTGGGGGGGCCACAGATACGCAGTATTTT
CDR3 protein: CASSTSGGATDTQYF

V gene: TRBV29-1
D gene: .
J gene: TRBJ1-2
clone size: .
CDR3 DNA: TGCAGCGTTGAAGAACTTCCGGGGAACTATGGCTACACCTTC
CDR3 protein: CSVEELPGNYGYTF

V gene: TRBV9
D gene: TRBD2
J gene: TRBJ2-1
clone size: once
CDR3 DNA: TGTGCCAGCAGCGCCTCTTGGACTAGCGGGATTGATGAGCAGTTCTTC
CDR3 protein: CASSASWTSGIDEQFF

V gene: TRBV5-8
D gene: .
J gene: TRBJ1-5
clone size: .
CDR3 DNA: TGTGCCAGCAGCTTTTGGCAGGGGAGCAATCAGCCCCAGCATTTT
CDR3 protein: CASSFWQGSNQPQHF

V gene: TRBV2
D gene: TRBD1
J gene: TRBJ2-1
clone size: once
CDR3 DNA: TGTGCCAGCAGTGCCCTCCAGGGGGTACGTCTTCCTGAGCAGTTCTTC
CDR3 protein: CASSALQGVRLPEQFF

V gene: TRBV2
D gene: .
J gene: TRBJ1-4
clone size: .
CDR3 DNA: TGTGCCAGCAACCAGGGAGGTAATGAAAAACTGTTTTTT
CDR3 protein: CASNQGGNEKLFF

V gene: TRBV11-3
D gene: .
J gene: TRBJ2-7
clone size: .
CDR3 DNA: TGTGCCAGCAGCTTATTCTCGGGAGTCGCCTACGAGCAGTACTTC
CDR3 protein: CASSLFSGVAYEQYF

V gene: TRBV7-3
D gene: .
J gene: TRBJ2-7
clone size: .
CDR3 DNA: TGTGCCAGCAGCTTACTAGGCCACGACGAGCAGTACTTC
CDR3 protein: CASSLLGHDEQYF

V gene: TRBV10-3
D gene: .
J gene: TRBJ2-1
clone size: .
CDR3 DNA: TGTGCCATCAGTGAAAAGGGGAGGAAAGTCAATGAGCAGTTCTTC
CDR3 protein: CAISEKGRKVNEQFF

V gene: TRBV9
D gene: TRBD2
J gene: TRBJ2-7
clone size: .
CDR3 DNA: TGTGCCAGCAGCGTAGCGGGGGGACCCTACGAGCAGTACTTC
CDR3 protein: CASSVAGGPYEQYF

V gene: TRBV27
D gene: TRBD1
J gene: TRBJ2-5
clone size: .
CDR3 DNA: TGTGCCAGCAGACCGGGACAGAGCCAAGAGACCCAGTACTTC
CDR3 protein: CASRPGQSQETQYF

V gene: TRBV18
D gene: .
J gene: TRBJ1-3
clone size: .
CDR3 DNA: TGTGCCAGCTCAGAGACACAGGGTTCCGGAAACACCATATATTTT
CDR3 protein: CASSETQGSGNTIYF

V gene: TRBV5-6
D gene: .
J gene: TRBJ1-2
clone size: .
CDR3 DNA: TGTGCCAGCAGCTTGTTGCGCATGGGCGGCTACACCTTC
CDR3 protein: CASSLLRMGGYTF

V gene: TRBV4-1
D gene: .
J gene: TRBJ1-2
clone size: .
CDR3 DNA: TGCGCCAGCAGCCAACCAAGGGACACTAACTATGGCTACACCTTC
CDR3 protein: CASSQPRDTNYGYTF

V gene: TRBV4-3
D gene: .
J gene: TRBJ1-1
clone size: .
CDR3 DNA: TGCGCCAGCAGCCAAGTTTATGGGGGCGTTATTGGAGAGGCTTTCTTT
CDR3 protein: CASSQVYGGVIGEAFF

V gene: TRBV5-6
D gene: .
J gene: TRBJ2-1
clone size: once
CDR3 DNA: TGTGCCAGCAGCTTGGGAGTCACCAACGCAGGTAGTAAGCAGTTCTTC
CDR3 protein: CASSLGVTNAGSKQFF

V gene: TRBV19
D gene: TRBD1
J gene: TRBJ1-1
clone size: once
CDR3 DNA: TGTGCCAGTAGTAAACGGACAGGGGGCCTTCGCACTGAAGCTTTCTTT
CDR3 protein: CASSKRTGGLRTEAFF

V gene: TRBV4-2
D gene: TRBD2
J gene: TRBJ2-1
clone size: .
CDR3 DNA: TGTGCCAGCAGCCAAGATTTTGTGGCGGGAGGGCCCTACAATGAGCAGTTCTTC
CDR3 protein: CASSQDFVAGGPYNEQFF

V gene: TRBV11-2
D gene: TRBD2
J gene: TRBJ2-1
clone size: .
CDR3 DNA: TGTGCCAGCAGCTTACGTCCAGCGGGGGACAATGAGCAGTTCTTC
CDR3 protein: CASSLRPAGDNEQFF

V gene: TRBV7-9
D gene: TRBD2
J gene: TRBJ2-5
clone size: once
CDR3 DNA: TGTGCCAGCAGCTTAGGGGGGGGACAAGAGACCCAGTACTTC
CDR3 protein: CASSLGGGQETQYF

V gene: TRBV9
D gene: .
J gene: TRBJ1-1
clone size: .
CDR3 DNA: TGTGCCAGCAGCCCGGGGGTGAACACTGAAGCTTTCTTT
CDR3 protein: CASSPGVNTEAFF

V gene: TRBV9
D gene: TRBD2
J gene: TRBJ2-3
clone size: .
CDR3 DNA: TGTGCCAGCGGCAAACTAGCGGGAGGAGCAGATACGCAGTATTTT
CDR3 protein: CASGKLAGGADTQYF